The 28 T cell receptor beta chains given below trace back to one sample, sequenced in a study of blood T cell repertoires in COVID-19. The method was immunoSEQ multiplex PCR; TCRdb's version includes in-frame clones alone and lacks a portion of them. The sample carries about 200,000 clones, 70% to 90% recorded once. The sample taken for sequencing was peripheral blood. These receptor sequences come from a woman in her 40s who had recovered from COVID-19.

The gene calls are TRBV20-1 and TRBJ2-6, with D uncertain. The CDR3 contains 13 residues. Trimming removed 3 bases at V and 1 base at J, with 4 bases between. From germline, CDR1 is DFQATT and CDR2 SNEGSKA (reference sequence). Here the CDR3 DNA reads TGCAGTGCTAGTTCTTCTGGGGCCAACGTCCTGACTTTC. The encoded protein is CSASSSGANVLTF.

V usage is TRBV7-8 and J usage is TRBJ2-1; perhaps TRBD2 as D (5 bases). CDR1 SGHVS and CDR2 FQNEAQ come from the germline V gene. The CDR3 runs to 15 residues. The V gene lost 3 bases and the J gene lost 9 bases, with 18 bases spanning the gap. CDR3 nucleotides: TGTGCCAGCAGCTTGATTTACGGGAAACCCGGTGAGCAGTTCTTC. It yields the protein CASSLIYGKPGEQFF.

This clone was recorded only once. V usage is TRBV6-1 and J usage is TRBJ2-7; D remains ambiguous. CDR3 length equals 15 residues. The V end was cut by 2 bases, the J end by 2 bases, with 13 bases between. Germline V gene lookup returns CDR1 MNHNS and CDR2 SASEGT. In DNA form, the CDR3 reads TGTGCCAGCAGTGAATTAAACATAAACGCCTACGAGCAGTACTTC. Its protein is CASSELNINAYEQYF.

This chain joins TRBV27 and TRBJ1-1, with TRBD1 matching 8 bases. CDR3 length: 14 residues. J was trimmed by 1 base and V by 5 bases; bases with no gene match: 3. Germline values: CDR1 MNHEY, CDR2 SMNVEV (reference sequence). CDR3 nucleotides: TGTGCCAGCAGTCAGGACAGGGCGAACACTGAAGCTTTCTTT. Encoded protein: CASSQDRANTEAFF.

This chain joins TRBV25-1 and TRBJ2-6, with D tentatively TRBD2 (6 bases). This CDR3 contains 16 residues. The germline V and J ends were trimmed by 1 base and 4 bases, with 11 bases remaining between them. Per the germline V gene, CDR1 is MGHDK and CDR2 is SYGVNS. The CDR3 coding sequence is TGTGCCAGCAGTGAATTCGGGGGTGCCGGGGCCAACGTCCTGACTTTC. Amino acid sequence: CASSEFGGAGANVLTF.

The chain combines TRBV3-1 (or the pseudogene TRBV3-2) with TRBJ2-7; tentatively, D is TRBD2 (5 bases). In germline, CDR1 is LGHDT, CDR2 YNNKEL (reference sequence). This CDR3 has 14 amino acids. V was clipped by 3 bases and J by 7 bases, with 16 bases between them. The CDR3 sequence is CASSHVLVGDEQYF. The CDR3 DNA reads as TGTGCCAGCAGCCATGTCTTAGTGGGAGATGAGCAGTACTTC.

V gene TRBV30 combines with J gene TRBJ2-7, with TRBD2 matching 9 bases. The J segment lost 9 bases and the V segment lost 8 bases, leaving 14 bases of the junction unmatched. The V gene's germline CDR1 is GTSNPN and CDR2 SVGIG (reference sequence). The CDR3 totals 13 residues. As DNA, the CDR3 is TGTGCCCTGGAGAAGATGTCGCGGGAGGGGCAGTACTTC. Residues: CALEKMSREGQYF.

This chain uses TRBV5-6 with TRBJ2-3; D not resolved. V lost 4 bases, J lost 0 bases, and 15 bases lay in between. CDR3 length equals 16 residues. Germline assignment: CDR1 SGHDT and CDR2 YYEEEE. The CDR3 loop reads CASSPLLGGSTDTQYF. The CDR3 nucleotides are TGTGCCAGCAGCCCTCTTTTAGGCGGAAGCACAGATACGCAGTATTTT.

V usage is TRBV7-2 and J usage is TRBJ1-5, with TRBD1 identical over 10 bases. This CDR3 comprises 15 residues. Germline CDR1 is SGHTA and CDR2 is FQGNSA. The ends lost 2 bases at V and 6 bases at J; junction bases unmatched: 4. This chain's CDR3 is CASSLTTGGGQPQHF. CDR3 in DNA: TGTGCCAGCAGCTTAACGACAGGGGGCGGTCAGCCCCAGCATTTT.

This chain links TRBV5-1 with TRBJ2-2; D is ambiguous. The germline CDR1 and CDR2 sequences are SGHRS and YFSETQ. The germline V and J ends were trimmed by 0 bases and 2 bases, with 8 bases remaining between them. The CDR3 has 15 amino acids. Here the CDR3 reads CASSLGRRNTGELFF. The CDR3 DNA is TGCGCCAGCAGCTTGGGACGGAGAAACACCGGGGAGCTGTTTTTT.

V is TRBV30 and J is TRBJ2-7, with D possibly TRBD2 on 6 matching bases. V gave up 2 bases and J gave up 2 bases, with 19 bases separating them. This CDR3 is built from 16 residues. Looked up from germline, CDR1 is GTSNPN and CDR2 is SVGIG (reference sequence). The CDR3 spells CAWSSTGAGRTYEQYF. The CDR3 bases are TGTGCCTGGAGTTCCACCGGGGCGGGACGAACCTACGAGCAGTACTTC.

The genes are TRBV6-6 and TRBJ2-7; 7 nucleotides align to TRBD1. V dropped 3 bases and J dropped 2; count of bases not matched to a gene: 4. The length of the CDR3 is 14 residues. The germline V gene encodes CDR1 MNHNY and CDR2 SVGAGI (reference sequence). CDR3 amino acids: CASSYGQGAYEQYF. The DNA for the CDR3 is TGTGCCAGCAGTTATGGCCAGGGGGCCTACGAGCAGTACTTC.

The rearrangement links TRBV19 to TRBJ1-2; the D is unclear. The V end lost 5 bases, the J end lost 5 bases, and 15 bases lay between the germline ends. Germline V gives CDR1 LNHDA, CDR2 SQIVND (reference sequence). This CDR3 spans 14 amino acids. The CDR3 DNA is TGTGCCAGTAGTCCCTGGAGGGATCGGTATGGCTACACCTTC. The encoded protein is CASSPWRDRYGYTF.

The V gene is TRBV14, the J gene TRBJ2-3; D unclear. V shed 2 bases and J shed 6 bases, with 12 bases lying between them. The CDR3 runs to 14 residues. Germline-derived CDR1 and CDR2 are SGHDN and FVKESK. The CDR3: CASSQSSLRDTQYF. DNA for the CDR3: TGTGCCAGCAGCCAAAGCTCGCTACGGGATACGCAGTATTTT.

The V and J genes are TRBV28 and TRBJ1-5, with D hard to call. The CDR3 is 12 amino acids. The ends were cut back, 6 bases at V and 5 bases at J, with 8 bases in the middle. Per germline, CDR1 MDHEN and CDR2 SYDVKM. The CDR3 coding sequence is TGTGCCAGCAGAGCGTGGGATCAGCCCCAGCATTTT. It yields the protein CASRAWDQPQHF.

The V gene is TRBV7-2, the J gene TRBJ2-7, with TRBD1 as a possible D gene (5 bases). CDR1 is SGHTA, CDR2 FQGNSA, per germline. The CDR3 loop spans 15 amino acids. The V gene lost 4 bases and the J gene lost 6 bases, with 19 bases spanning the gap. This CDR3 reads CASSSTGREGVEQYF. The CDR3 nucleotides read TGTGCCAGCAGCTCCACGGGCAGGGAAGGGGTCGAGCAGTACTTC.

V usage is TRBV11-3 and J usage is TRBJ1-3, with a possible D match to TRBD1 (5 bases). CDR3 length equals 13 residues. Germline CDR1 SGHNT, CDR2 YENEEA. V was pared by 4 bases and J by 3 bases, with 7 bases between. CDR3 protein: CASSSGVGNTIYF. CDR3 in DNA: TGTGCCAGCAGCTCGGGGGTTGGAAACACCATATATTTT. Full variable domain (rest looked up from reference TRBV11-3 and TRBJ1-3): EAGVVQSPRYKIIEKKQPVAFWCNPISGHNTLYWYLQNLGQGPELLIRYENEEAVDDSQLPKDRFSAERLKGVDSTLKIQPAELGDSAVYLCASSSGVGNTIYFGEGSWLTVV.

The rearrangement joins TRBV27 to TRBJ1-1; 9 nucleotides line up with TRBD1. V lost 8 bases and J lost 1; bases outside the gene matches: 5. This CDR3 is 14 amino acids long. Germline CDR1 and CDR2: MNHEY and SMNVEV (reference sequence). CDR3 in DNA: TGTGCCAGCGGAACGACAGGGGGGAACACTGAAGCTTTCTTT. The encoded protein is CASGTTGGNTEAFF.

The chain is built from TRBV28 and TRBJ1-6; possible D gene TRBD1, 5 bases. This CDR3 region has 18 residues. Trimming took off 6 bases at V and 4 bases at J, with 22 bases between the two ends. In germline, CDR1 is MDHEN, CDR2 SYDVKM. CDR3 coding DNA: TGTGCCAGCAGCCGCCTCGAATTTGGGGCAGATTATAATTCACCCCTCCACTTT. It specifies CASSRLEFGADYNSPLHF.

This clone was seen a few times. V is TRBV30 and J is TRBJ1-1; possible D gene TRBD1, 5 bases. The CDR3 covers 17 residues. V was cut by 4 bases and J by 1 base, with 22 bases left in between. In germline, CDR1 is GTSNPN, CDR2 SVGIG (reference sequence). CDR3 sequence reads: CAWTNPGGRGKNTEAFF. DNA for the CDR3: TGTGCCTGGACCAACCCGGGGGGGAGGGGAAAGAACACTGAAGCTTTCTTT.

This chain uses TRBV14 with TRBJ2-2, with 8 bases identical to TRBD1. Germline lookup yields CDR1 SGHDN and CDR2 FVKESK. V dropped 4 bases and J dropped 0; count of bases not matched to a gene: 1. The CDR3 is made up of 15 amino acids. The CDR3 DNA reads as TGTGCCAGCAGCCCGGGACAGGCGAACACCGGGGAGCTGTTTTTT. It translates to CASSPGQANTGELFF.

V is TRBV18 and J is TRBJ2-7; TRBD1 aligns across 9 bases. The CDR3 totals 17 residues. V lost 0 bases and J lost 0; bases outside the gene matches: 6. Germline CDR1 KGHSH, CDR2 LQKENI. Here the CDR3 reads CASSPPTGQGSSYEQYF. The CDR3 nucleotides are TGTGCCAGCTCACCACCCACGGGACAGGGAAGCTCCTACGAGCAGTACTTC.

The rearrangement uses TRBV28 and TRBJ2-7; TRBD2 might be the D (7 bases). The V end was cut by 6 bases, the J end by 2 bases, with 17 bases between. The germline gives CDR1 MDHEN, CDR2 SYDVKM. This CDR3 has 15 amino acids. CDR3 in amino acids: CASRMGGGGPYEQYF. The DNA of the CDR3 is TGTGCCAGCAGGATGGGGGGGGGCGGTCCCTACGAGCAGTACTTC.

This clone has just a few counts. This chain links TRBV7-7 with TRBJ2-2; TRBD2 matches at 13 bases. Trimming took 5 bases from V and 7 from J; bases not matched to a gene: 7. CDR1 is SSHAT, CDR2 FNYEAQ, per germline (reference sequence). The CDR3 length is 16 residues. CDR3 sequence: CASSPGLAGVNGELFF. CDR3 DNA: TGTGCCAGCAGCCCAGGACTAGCGGGAGTTAACGGGGAGCTGTTTTTT.

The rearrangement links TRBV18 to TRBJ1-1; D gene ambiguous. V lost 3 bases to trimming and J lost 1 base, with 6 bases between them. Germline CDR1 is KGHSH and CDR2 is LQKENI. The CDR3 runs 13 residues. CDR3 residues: CASSPAQNTEAFF. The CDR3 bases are TGTGCCAGCTCACCGGCCCAGAACACTGAAGCTTTCTTT.

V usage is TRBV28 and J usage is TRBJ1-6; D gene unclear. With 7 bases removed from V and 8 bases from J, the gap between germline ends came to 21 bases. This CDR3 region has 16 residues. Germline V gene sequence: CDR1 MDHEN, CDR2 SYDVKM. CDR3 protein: CASNPRGRVAYSPLHF. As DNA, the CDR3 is TGTGCCAGCAACCCAAGAGGGAGGGTCGCGTATTCACCCCTCCACTTT.

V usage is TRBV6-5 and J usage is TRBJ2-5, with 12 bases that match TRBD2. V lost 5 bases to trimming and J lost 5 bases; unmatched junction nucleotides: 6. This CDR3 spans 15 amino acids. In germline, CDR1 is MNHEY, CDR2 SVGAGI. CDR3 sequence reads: CASSKTSGRAETQYF. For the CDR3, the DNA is TGTGCCAGCAGTAAGACTAGCGGGAGAGCGGAGACCCAGTACTTC.

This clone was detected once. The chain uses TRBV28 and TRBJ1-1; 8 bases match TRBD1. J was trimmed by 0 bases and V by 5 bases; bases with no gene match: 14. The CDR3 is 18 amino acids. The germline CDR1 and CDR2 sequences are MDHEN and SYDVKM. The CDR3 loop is CASSPPRTGKTMNTEAFF. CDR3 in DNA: TGTGCCAGCAGTCCCCCCAGGACAGGGAAAACTATGAACACTGAAGCTTTCTTT.